This paragraph reports one T cell receptor (beta chain). Using immunoSEQ multiplex PCR, the repertoire was profiled, and TCRdb retains in-frame clones only, with some absent. The data contain about 160,000 clones, about four fifths of them singletons. These data come from a study of cytotoxic CD8 clonotypes in ibrutinib-treated CLL. V shed 0 bases, J shed 7 bases, and the junction held 7 bases outside the gene matches. The length of the CDR3 is 15 residues. Germline CDR1 reads MNHEY; CDR2 reads SVGAGI. The TCR was taken from a human donor with chronic lymphocytic leukemia. The genes are TRBV6-5 and TRBJ2-7; 9 nucleotides match TRBD2. The specimen was PBMCs, collected after 24 months of ibrutinib treatment. The CDR3 DNA follows: TGTGCCAGCAGTTACTCAATTAGCGGGAGTTTTGAGCAGTACTTC. Translation gives CASSYSISGSFEQYF.